This record looks at one T cell receptor (beta chain) sequence and its context. Its specific antigen is unknown. One base away there is no much larger clone; base qualities are not given. This sample was taken from a study of cytomegalovirus exposure and HLA in healthy donors (dated by TCRdb to about 2017). Regarding the study in general: An earlier analysis of about 530 of the donors reported approximately 280 Gb of sequence data and around 120 million unique TCR beta sequences obtained from roughly 170 million T cells. An early release covering more than 500 HLA-typed donors comprised roughly 300 gigabases of sequencing data and tens of millions of unique TCR sequences. Among the approximately 430 genotyped donors, around 81% belonged to the genetic ancestry cluster associated with self-reported Caucasian donors. The study was designed to test whether signatures of past pathogen exposure could be identified by cataloging public T cell receptors. The study profiled the T cell repertoires of 666 subjects by immunosequencing and related them to cytomegalovirus serostatus. Besides the first cohort of 666 subjects, a separate validation cohort made up of 120 different subjects was used. High-throughput TCR immunosequencing, statistical association of individual TCRs with disease status, and machine learning were combined to predict cytomegalovirus infection status. In a later analysis, previously published TCR beta repertoires from roughly 710 donors were re-analyzed and high-resolution HLA genotyping was added so that TCR occurrence patterns could be studied. The later analysis used no new phenotypic data to find candidate immune exposures, relying instead on TCR beta sequences and their occurrence across donors. In an earlier analysis of a few hundred of the donors, high-throughput TCR beta sequencing was used to judge whether each TCR beta V gene segment behaved as functional or pseudogenic. Alongside the repertoire data, information on donor age, sex, ethnicity and CMV serostatus was compiled. A later genetic analysis used genome-wide SNP genotypes for about three fifths of the roughly 700 donors, treating that subset as a discovery cohort. Every repertoire in the discovery cohort had been generated on one and the same sequencing platform. HLA typing included class I and class II loci at four-digit resolution. Typing coverage differed by locus: A, B, C, DRB1 and DQB1 were typed in about 629-630 donors, DQA1 in 522, DPA1 in 600 to 610, and DPB1 in 400 to 490. A handful of DR-DQ haplotypes were treated as single units for association and clustering because of strong linkage in the cohort. Among a few hundred genotyped donors of the cohort, an average of approximately 240,000 unique TCR beta nucleotide sequences were sequenced per donor, around a sixth of them non-productive. The paper's findings and limits, for the study overall: At a false discovery rate of 0.05, a later analysis linked fewer than 20,000 TCR beta sequences to specific HLA alleles. Three of the identified cytomegalovirus-associated TCR beta chains were confirmed in vitro to be specific for cytomegalovirus antigens. Immune exposure information for the cohort was limited to CMV serostatus. Because some donors lacked HLA typing at each locus, the association tests relied only on the typed subset. A further reported finding was that TCR beta sequences accurately predicted the HLA-A and HLA-B alleles for most subjects in the first cohort. Roughly 17 rarely observed V segments, including chromosome 9 orphons, were excluded from the earlier analysis of about 610 of the donors because counts were too low. V-gene and J-gene trimming of TCR beta chains was associated with a missense DCLRE1C variant in a later genetic analysis, and the association was replicated in an independent cohort. While some public TCRs were present in many individuals, most TCR sequences turned up only very rarely across donors. According to a later analysis, parvovirus B19, influenza, CMV and Epstein-Barr virus appeared linked to several top co-occurrence clusters. The study listed approximately 160 TCR beta chains as associated with cytomegalovirus. Presence/absence analyses assumed roughly uniform sequencing depth across donors, an assumption that may not hold. Assigning TCR associations to individual alleles was difficult when HLA alleles, especially DR and DQ, strongly co-occurred. Because the 87-base-pair reads could not distinguish some IMGT-functional V segments, including TRBV6-2 and TRBV6-3, those segments were excluded. An earlier analysis of several hundred of the donors showed that most TCR beta V segments appeared in productive rearrangements either about 87% or about 30% of the time, which broadly matched IMGT annotations. The authors suggested that the approach could potentially be extended to other disease states and immunological phenotypes. In a later analysis, HLA-associated TCR beta chains were found to be more clonally expanded and to have lower generation probabilities than equally common non-associated chains. Correlated functional status among segregating V segments might be attributable to linkage disequilibrium, but an unknown experimental factor could not be ruled out. According to a later analysis, most CMV-associated TCR beta chains appeared to be HLA-restricted, and the HLA associations seemed to be driven largely by CMV exposure. In a later analysis, the rate of TCR association differed among HLA loci, with DRB1 alleles having the most associated TCRs and HLA-C alleles having the fewest. A cluster of highly shared sequence variants was judged likely to represent a technical artifact of the sequencing pipeline. The cohort was sequenced for TCR beta chains only, and without alpha or paired-chain data the features that could be detected were limited. Compared with the roughly 670-donor mean, donors in an Asian-associated ancestry cluster had fewer N-insertions in productive TCRs, according to a later genetic analysis. The classifier was reported to diagnose cytomegalovirus status with high specificity and sensitivity in both the original and validation cohorts.

Libraries were made using the immunoSEQ multiplex PCR assay. A mixture of 60 forward primers for TCR Vbeta segments and 13 reverse primers for TCR Jbeta segments was used in the multiplex PCR. Amplification of the CDR3 region of rearranged TCR beta genes was performed with a multiplex PCR assay on genomic DNA. On the Illumina HiSeq System, the amplified TCR beta libraries were sequenced as 87-base-pair reads. The original pipeline was this. In a later analysis, roughly 80 million unique TCR beta chains were counted across the roughly 700 repertoires, and around 10 million of these chains were shared by at least two donors. Raw reads were error-corrected and collapsed into unique sequences by a nearest-neighbor algorithm in which closely related sequences were merged to remove PCR and sequencing errors. V, D and J gene segments were assigned by aligning CDR3 sequences to IMGT reference sequences. For a sequence to be retained, a match of at least six nucleotides was required to both a V gene segment and a J gene segment. Rearrangements were classified as productive when the CDR3 lacked stop codons and remained in frame with V and J, and all other rearrangements were classified as non-productive. CDR3 was defined by IMGT convention, running from the second conserved V-encoded cysteine to the conserved J-encoded phenylalanine. The earlier analysis of about 500 of the donors excluded sequences that lacked an unambiguous match to a single V gene segment. An earlier analysis of a few hundred of the donors called V segments functional above 56.7% productive rearrangements and segregating when the between-donor standard deviation exceeded 5%. A statistical classification framework was developed to diagnose cytomegalovirus status using the catalog of TCR beta chain sequences. In a later analysis, V and J genes were assigned by comparing TCR nucleotide sequences against IMGT/GENE-DB human TR gene sequences. A later analysis assigned CDR3 sequences and most-parsimonious VDJ recombination scenarios with the TCRdist pipeline. In a later analysis, each TCR beta chain was defined by its CDR3 amino acid sequence together with its V-gene family, and reads lacking a unique V-gene family were excluded. A later analysis removed 550 to 650 highly shared, low-generation-probability nucleotide sequences to deal with suspected cross-contamination and a sequencing artifact. A later analysis calculated a clonal expansion index for each public chain from normalized within-repertoire ranks of inferred template counts. A later analysis computed generation probabilities with a VDJ recombination model fitted to out-of-frame rearrangements, and checked the results against IGoR. In a later analysis, hypergeometric tests were used to score TCR-TCR, TCR-HLA and TCR-CMV co-occurrence, with a repertoire-size bias correction applied to TCR pairs. False discovery rates were estimated in a later analysis by permuting HLA or CMV assignments 20 times. In a later analysis, co-occurring TCRs were grouped using DBSCAN, with TCRdist sequence similarity added in when clustering inside HLA-allele-positive subsets. Co-occurrence clustering excluded repertoires with fewer than 30,000 or more than 120,000 public chains, plus five with anomalous nucleotide sharing. Entries here come from immuneACCESS through TCRdb and include only in-frame sequences with V and J called. Some clones fail to appear in such tables; in the studies checked, an unresolved V gene covers under half of the shortfall, and the cause of the remainder is unknown. V and J calls and clone size are those listed in that table; D and trimming were worked out from the DNA. Present in this sample are about 190,000 clones, around 81% of which were seen just once. The top ten hold more than 1.5% of the sample.

At the junction V is shortened by 5 bases and J by 5 bases; bases outside the gene matches: 16. Looking up the germline V gene yields CDR1 SGHTA and CDR2 FQGTGA. The CDR3 measures 19 amino acids from cysteine to phenylalanine. Only the CDR3 portion is preserved as DNA: 57 bases, with reading frame beginning at the first base. The cohort was made up of approximately 700 healthy bone marrow donors. At the time of sampling, every cohort member was nominally healthy, though immune exposures that went unrecorded were likely present. The donor tested CMV seronegative and was one of the 352 seronegative cohort members. A peripheral blood sample was provided by each donor, and peripheral blood mononuclear cells were used for TCR beta sequencing. Genomic DNA extraction from the blood cell samples was performed with the Qiagen DNeasy Blood Extraction Kit.

This clonotype originated in a man younger than 30 in good health and CMV-seronegative. The source material was PBMCs. The chain is made from TRBV7-3 and TRBJ2-5, with 14 junctional bases fitting TRBD2. CDR3 reads: CASSRLGLAGGVGAETQYF. The sequenced DNA: TGTGCCAGCAGCAGATTAGGACTAGCGGGAGGCGTGGGAGCGGAGACCCAGTACTTC.